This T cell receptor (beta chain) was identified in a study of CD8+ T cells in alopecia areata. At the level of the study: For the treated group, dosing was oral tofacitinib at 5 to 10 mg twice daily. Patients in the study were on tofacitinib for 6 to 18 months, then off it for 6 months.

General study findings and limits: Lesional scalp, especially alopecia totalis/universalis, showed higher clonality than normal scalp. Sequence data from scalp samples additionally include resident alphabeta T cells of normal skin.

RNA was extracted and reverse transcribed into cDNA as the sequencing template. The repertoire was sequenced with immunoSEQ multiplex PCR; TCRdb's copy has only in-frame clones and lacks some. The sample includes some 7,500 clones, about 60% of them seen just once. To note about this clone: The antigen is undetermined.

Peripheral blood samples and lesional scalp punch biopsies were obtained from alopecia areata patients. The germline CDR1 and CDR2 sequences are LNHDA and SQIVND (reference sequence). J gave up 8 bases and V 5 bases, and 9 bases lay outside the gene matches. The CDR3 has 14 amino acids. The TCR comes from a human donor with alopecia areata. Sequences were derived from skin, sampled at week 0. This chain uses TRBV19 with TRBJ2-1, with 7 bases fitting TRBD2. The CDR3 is CASSFRLAAHEQFF. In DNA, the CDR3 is TGTGCCAGTAGTTTCAGACTAGCTGCCCATGAGCAGTTCTTC.